The sequence of this T cell receptor (beta chain) was determined in a study of cytomegalovirus exposure and HLA in healthy donors (dated by TCRdb to the late 2010s). In the study overall: According to an earlier analysis of 587 of the donors, 150 million to 200 million T cells yielded 117 million unique TCR beta sequences and 276 Gb of sequence data. Roughly 290 gigabases of sequencing data and approximately 91 million unique TCR sequences made up an early release that covered approximately 620 HLA-typed donors. Of the 300 to 450 genotyped donors, approximately 80% were placed in the genetic ancestry cluster associated with self-reported Caucasian donors. The study aimed to test whether cataloging public T cell receptors could reveal signatures of past pathogen exposure. The T cell repertoires of some 670 subjects were profiled by immunosequencing and related to cytomegalovirus serostatus. Along with the approximately 700-subject first cohort, a separate validation cohort of approximately 110 different subjects was used. High-throughput TCR immunosequencing, statistical association of individual TCRs with disease status, and machine learning were combined to predict cytomegalovirus infection status. In a later analysis, previously published TCR beta repertoires from more than 500 donors were re-analyzed and high-resolution HLA genotyping was added so that TCR occurrence patterns could be studied. In the later analysis, no new phenotypic data were used to find candidate immune exposures; instead, reliance was placed on TCR beta sequences and their occurrence across donors. In an earlier analysis of more than 550 of the donors, high-throughput TCR beta sequencing was used to judge whether each TCR beta V gene segment behaved as functional or pseudogenic. Donor age, sex, ethnicity and CMV serostatus were collected together with the repertoire data. Genome-wide SNP genotypes for about 60% of the 666 donors were used in a later genetic analysis, which treated that subset as a discovery cohort. All discovery cohort repertoires had been generated using a single sequencing platform. Both class I and class II loci were covered by HLA typing, at four-digit resolution. The number of donors typed differed by locus, with roughly 629-640 for A, B, C, DRB1 and DQB1, approximately 500 for DQA1, over 600 for DPA1, and approximately 470 for DPB1. About five DR-DQ haplotypes were treated as single units for association and clustering because of strong linkage in the cohort. Among about 390 genotyped donors of the cohort, an average of about 240,000 unique TCR beta nucleotide sequences were sequenced per donor, around a sixth of them non-productive.

What the research found in general, with its limitations: Only TCR beta chains were sequenced in this cohort, and the absence of alpha or paired-chain data limited detectable features. The earlier analysis of fewer than 750 of the donors excluded over 15 rarely observed V segments, including chromosome 9 orphons, because counts were too low. In a later analysis, 16,951 TCR beta sequences were associated with specific HLA alleles at a false discovery rate of 0.05. Immune exposure information for the cohort was limited to CMV serostatus. Correlated functional status among segregating V segments might reflect linkage disequilibrium, but an unknown experimental factor could not be ruled out. When HLA alleles, especially DR and DQ, strongly co-occurred, TCR associations were difficult to assign to individual alleles. The 87-base-pair reads could not distinguish some IMGT-functional V segments, including TRBV6-2 and TRBV6-3, so those segments were excluded. Several of the top co-occurrence clusters appeared to be linked to parvovirus B19, influenza, CMV and Epstein-Barr virus, according to a later analysis. Most TCR sequences were observed very rarely across donors, whereas some public TCRs were present in many individuals. A later genetic analysis reported fewer N-insertions in productive TCRs among donors in an Asian-associated ancestry cluster than the roughly 650-donor mean. V-gene and J-gene trimming of TCR beta chains was associated with a missense DCLRE1C variant in a later genetic analysis, and the association was replicated in an independent cohort. In a later analysis, the rate of TCR association differed among HLA loci, with DRB1 alleles having the most associated TCRs and HLA-C alleles having the fewest. Because HLA typing was unavailable for some donors at each locus, only the typed subset was used in association tests. The sequencing pipeline was judged likely to have produced a cluster of highly shared sequence variants as a technical artifact. A later analysis found that HLA-associated TCR beta chains were more clonally expanded and had lower generation probabilities than equally common non-associated chains. Cytomegalovirus status was reported to be diagnosed by the classifier with high specificity and sensitivity in both the original and validation cohorts. In vitro tests confirmed that a few of the cytomegalovirus-associated TCR beta chains recognize cytomegalovirus antigens. Sequencing depth was assumed to be roughly uniform across donors in the presence/absence analyses, though that assumption may not hold. It was suggested by the authors that the approach could potentially be generalized to other disease states and immunological phenotypes. A further reported finding was that TCR beta sequences accurately predicted the HLA-A and HLA-B alleles for most subjects in the first cohort. In an earlier analysis of some 500 of the donors, most TCR beta V segments were observed in productive rearrangements about 87% or about 30% of the time, broadly matching IMGT annotations. Most CMV-associated TCR beta chains appeared to be HLA-restricted in a later analysis, and the HLA associations seemed to be driven largely by CMV exposure. A total of 164 TCR beta chains were listed by the study as associated with cytomegalovirus.

Notes on this clone: There is no known antigen for this receptor. No much larger clone is present one base from it, and per-base qualities are unavailable.

Libraries came from the immunoSEQ multiplex PCR assay. For the multiplex PCR, a mixture combining 60 forward primers for TCR Vbeta segments and 13 reverse primers for TCR Jbeta segments was used. A multiplex PCR assay on genomic DNA amplified the CDR3 region of rearranged TCR beta genes. On the Illumina HiSeq System, the amplified TCR beta libraries were sequenced as 87-base-pair reads. The original methods were these. A later analysis counted tens of millions of unique TCR beta chains across the 666 repertoires, and around 9.9 million of these chains were shared by at least two donors. To remove PCR and sequencing errors, raw reads were error-corrected and collapsed into unique sequences using a nearest-neighbor algorithm that merged closely related sequences. CDR3 sequences were aligned to IMGT reference sequences to assign V, D and J gene segments. For a sequence to be retained, a match of at least six nucleotides was required to both a V gene segment and a J gene segment. A rearrangement was called productive if the CDR3 had no stop codons and remained in frame with V and J, and every other rearrangement was called non-productive. Following IMGT convention, CDR3 was defined as the stretch from the second conserved V-encoded cysteine up to the conserved J-encoded phenylalanine. The earlier analysis of 500 to 650 of the donors excluded any sequence lacking an unambiguous match to a single V gene segment. An earlier analysis of a few hundred of the donors called V segments functional above 56.7% productive rearrangements and segregating when the between-donor standard deviation exceeded 5%. A statistical classification framework was built to diagnose cytomegalovirus status from the catalog of TCR beta chain sequences. In a later analysis, V and J genes were assigned by comparing TCR nucleotide sequences against IMGT/GENE-DB human TR gene sequences. Using the TCRdist pipeline, a later analysis assigned CDR3 sequences along with most-parsimonious VDJ recombination scenarios. In a later analysis, each TCR beta chain was defined by its CDR3 amino acid sequence together with its V-gene family, and reads lacking a unique V-gene family were excluded. A later analysis removed several hundred highly shared, low-generation-probability nucleotide sequences to deal with suspected cross-contamination and a sequencing artifact. In a later analysis, a clonal expansion index for each public chain was calculated from normalized within-repertoire ranks of inferred template counts. A later analysis computed generation probabilities with a VDJ recombination model fitted to out-of-frame rearrangements, and checked the results against IGoR. Hypergeometric tests were used in a later analysis to score TCR-TCR, TCR-HLA and TCR-CMV co-occurrence, with a repertoire-size bias correction applied to the TCR pairs. False discovery rates were estimated in a later analysis by permuting HLA or CMV assignments 20 times. In a later analysis, co-occurring TCRs were grouped with DBSCAN, and TCRdist sequence similarity was added when clustering was performed within HLA-allele-positive subsets. Repertoires with fewer than 30,000 or more than 120,000 public chains, plus five repertoires with anomalous nucleotide sharing, were excluded from co-occurrence clustering. This immuneACCESS table, as held by TCRdb, lists in-frame sequences with V and J called but not all clones. Of the missing ones, under half trace to an unresolved V gene in checked studies; the others have no known cause. V, J and clone size derive from that table, while D and trimming were established from the DNA sequence. The sample table records approximately 76,000 clones; more than 65% of these occur just once. About 15% of the sample is held by the ten biggest clonotypes.

The cohort was made up of 500 to 850 healthy bone marrow donors. At the time of sampling, every cohort member was nominally healthy, though immune exposures that went unrecorded were likely present. The donor tested CMV seropositive and was one of the 289 seropositive cohort members. A peripheral blood sample was collected from each donor, and TCR beta sequencing was performed on peripheral blood mononuclear cells. The Qiagen DNeasy Blood Extraction Kit was used to extract genomic DNA from the blood cell samples. V is pruned by 6 bases and J by 3 bases, leaving 4 bases of the junction without a gene match. From the cysteine through the phenylalanine, the CDR3 covers 15 amino acids. Of all the DNA, just the CDR3 is kept, 45 bases in frame from base 1. CDR1 MNHNS and CDR2 SASEGT are derived from the germline V gene.

The sequencing sample was made of PBMCs. The TCR originated in a woman in her 40s in good health and CMV-seropositive. The rearrangement joined TRBV6-1 to TRBJ2-1; the central 11 bases match TRBD2. The CDR3 amino acid sequence is: CASRSGTSGYNEQFF. The base sequence is TGTGCCAGCAGGTCCGGGACTAGCGGCTACAATGAGCAGTTCTTC.